This paragraph covers one T cell receptor beta chain sequence. Its specificity is not known. TCR alpha and TCR beta cDNA libraries carrying sample barcodes and UMIs came from 5'RACE with constant-segment primers. Via MiXCR, TCRdb re-called the 5' RACE reads, giving one row per CDR3 protein. The table lists fewer than 700,000 distinct CDR3 sequences, about 20% of them singletons, with 8.4% in the top ten. These data are taken from a study of T-cell memory formation after mild COVID-19. Points from the study as a whole: A subset of responding clones appeared in pre-infection memory, suggesting cross-reactive memory joined.

The CDR3 consists of 16 residues. The V segment lost 2 bases and the J segment 5 bases; nucleotides outside the gene matches: 6. The germline V gene encodes CDR1 MNHEY and CDR2 SVGAGI. The J gene is TRBJ2-3, the V gene TRBV6-5, with 11 bases aligning to TRBD2. Material for sequencing was PBMCs or a T cell subset sorted from them (not recorded which). This receptor was obtained from an adult woman who had mild COVID-19 (a few samples of this study predate the infection). Cell type and time point are not known. The CDR3 here is CASSYRPSGGRDTQYF. CDR3 bases: TGTGCCAGCAGTTACAGGCCTAGCGGGGGGAGAGATACGCAGTATTTT.